The rows below give T cell receptor beta chains drawn from one sample of a study of identical twins. TCRdb processed the 5' RACE reads anew with MiXCR; each CDR3 protein has one entry. The table includes about 450,000 distinct CDR3 sequences, less than 20% detected once. The sample consisted of naive T cells sorted from blood. The source is a man aged 45-65 years in good health. Each CDR3 is given with its conserved first and last residue. D genes are given only for firm matches. Some rows mark clone size as missing; the rest say once, few, many or name a class of expanded clone.

d_gene: TRBD1
v_gene: TRBV6-2/TRBV6-3
abundance: NA
len: 15
j_gene: TRBJ2-5
CDR3nt: TGTGCCAGCAGTTACCGGGACAGGTTCGAAGAGACCCAGTACTTC
CDR3aa: CASSYRDRFEETQYF

d_gene: NA
v_gene: TRBV20-1
abundance: NA
len: 12
j_gene: TRBJ2-3
CDR3nt: TGCAGTCCTGGGGAGGGCACAGATACGCAGTATTTT
CDR3aa: CSPGEGTDTQYF

d_gene: NA
v_gene: TRBV12-3/TRBV12-4
abundance: many
len: 16
j_gene: TRBJ2-6
CDR3nt: TGTGCCAGCAGCTTCGGGGCCAGGGCAGGGGCCAACGTCCTGACTTTC
CDR3aa: CASSFGARAGANVLTF

d_gene: NA
v_gene: TRBV5-1
abundance: many
len: 14
j_gene: TRBJ2-1
CDR3nt: TGCGCCAGCAGCTTGGGGGGGTCGGACAATGAGCAGTTCTTC
CDR3aa: CASSLGGSDNEQFF

d_gene: NA
v_gene: TRBV20-1
abundance: few
len: 16
j_gene: TRBJ1-5
CDR3nt: TGCAGTGCTAGAAAAGGGGGGAGCTATAGCAATCAGCCCCAGCATTTT
CDR3aa: CSARKGGSYSNQPQHF

d_gene: TRBD2
v_gene: TRBV7-9
abundance: many
len: 15
j_gene: TRBJ2-2
CDR3nt: TGTGCCAGCAGCTTGACGGGGGGGCCCTCCGGGGAGCTGTTTTTT
CDR3aa: CASSLTGGPSGELFF

d_gene: TRBD1
v_gene: TRBV10-3
abundance: many
len: 13
j_gene: TRBJ2-7
CDR3nt: TGTGCCATTAAGGACAGGGACTCCTACGAGCAGTACTTC
CDR3aa: CAIKDRDSYEQYF

d_gene: NA
v_gene: TRBV2
abundance: few
len: 12
j_gene: TRBJ2-3
CDR3nt: TGTGCCAGCAGGCACTACAGAGATACGCAGTATTTT
CDR3aa: CASRHYRDTQYF

d_gene: NA
v_gene: TRBV6-2/TRBV6-3
abundance: NA
len: 15
j_gene: TRBJ2-1
CDR3nt: TGTGCCAGCAGTTATGAGCAGAGCTCCTACAATGAGCAGTTCTTC
CDR3aa: CASSYEQSSYNEQFF

d_gene: TRBD1
v_gene: TRBV20-1
abundance: NA
len: 13
j_gene: TRBJ2-7
CDR3nt: TGCAGTGCCACTACAGGGGTATCCTACGAGCAGTACTTC
CDR3aa: CSATTGVSYEQYF

d_gene: TRBD1
v_gene: TRBV12-3/TRBV12-4
abundance: NA
len: 14
j_gene: TRBJ1-4
CDR3nt: TGTGCCAGCACCACCGGGACAGTAAATGAAAAACTGTTTTTT
CDR3aa: CASTTGTVNEKLFF

d_gene: NA
v_gene: TRBV29-1
abundance: NA
len: 15
j_gene: TRBJ2-1
CDR3nt: TGCAGCCCACCCCCTGAAGGTCGCTCCTACAATGAGCAGTTCTTC
CDR3aa: CSPPPEGRSYNEQFF

d_gene: TRBD1
v_gene: TRBV5-1
abundance: many
len: 15
j_gene: TRBJ2-3
CDR3nt: TGCGCCAGCAGCCTCGGGACAGTCACCACAGATACGCAGTATTTT
CDR3aa: CASSLGTVTTDTQYF

d_gene: NA
v_gene: TRBV19
abundance: few
len: 15
j_gene: TRBJ2-1
CDR3nt: TGTGCCAGTAAAGGGGTGGCGGGGTCGTACAATGAGCAGTTCTTC
CDR3aa: CASKGVAGSYNEQFF

d_gene: NA
v_gene: TRBV3-1
abundance: NA
len: 17
j_gene: TRBJ2-3
CDR3nt: TGTGCCAGCAGCCAGACCTACCTTCGGTTGAGCACAGATACGCAGTATTTT
CDR3aa: CASSQTYLRLSTDTQYF

d_gene: TRBD2
v_gene: TRBV5-1
abundance: NA
len: 16
j_gene: TRBJ2-1
CDR3nt: TGCGCCAGCAGCTTGGAAGGCGGGAGGCTCTACAATGAGCAGTTCTTC
CDR3aa: CASSLEGGRLYNEQFF

d_gene: TRBD1
v_gene: TRBV20-1
abundance: NA
len: 15
j_gene: TRBJ1-1
CDR3nt: TGCAGTGCCACAGGGGGGAACCCTTTGGACACTGAAGCTTTCTTT
CDR3aa: CSATGGNPLDTEAFF

d_gene: NA
v_gene: TRBV6-2/TRBV6-3
abundance: few
len: 15
j_gene: TRBJ2-7
CDR3nt: TGTGCCAGCAGTTACTCGGACTACAGGGTACACGAGCAGTACTTC
CDR3aa: CASSYSDYRVHEQYF

d_gene: NA
v_gene: TRBV28
abundance: many
len: 16
j_gene: TRBJ2-1
CDR3nt: TGTGCCAGCAGGGTCGACTTTGCGGGGCAAGCCATAGTTCAGTTCTTC
CDR3aa: CASRVDFAGQAIVQFF

d_gene: TRBD1
v_gene: TRBV5-1
abundance: many
len: 15
j_gene: TRBJ2-1
CDR3nt: TGCGCCAGCAGCTTGGTTGAGGGGGCGCGGAATGAGCAGTTCTTC
CDR3aa: CASSLVEGARNEQFF

d_gene: TRBD1
v_gene: TRBV20-1
abundance: many
len: 14
j_gene: TRBJ1-1
CDR3nt: TGCAGTGCAAGGGACAGGGCGATATCCACTGAAGCTTTCTTT
CDR3aa: CSARDRAISTEAFF

d_gene: NA
v_gene: TRBV7-6
abundance: many
len: 20
j_gene: TRBJ2-6
CDR3nt: TGTGCCAGCAGCTTATCCCATCCGGACGAAGATCGGTCTGGGGCCAACGTCCTGACTTTC
CDR3aa: CASSLSHPDEDRSGANVLTF

d_gene: TRBD1
v_gene: TRBV29-1
abundance: few
len: 16
j_gene: TRBJ1-1
CDR3nt: TGCAGCGTTGAGGGGACAGGAGCCTTTGAGAGTACTGAAGCTTTCTTT
CDR3aa: CSVEGTGAFESTEAFF

d_gene: NA
v_gene: TRBV18
abundance: few
len: 12
j_gene: TRBJ1-4
CDR3nt: TGTGCCAGCTCACCCACCGAGGAAAAACTGTTTTTT
CDR3aa: CASSPTEEKLFF

d_gene: NA
v_gene: TRBV6-5
abundance: NA
len: 15
j_gene: TRBJ2-7
CDR3nt: TGTGCCAGCAGTTACTCGGACTCGGGCCTCTACGAGCAGTACTTC
CDR3aa: CASSYSDSGLYEQYF

d_gene: NA
v_gene: TRBV27
abundance: few
len: 13
j_gene: TRBJ2-3
CDR3nt: TGTGCCAGCAGTTTACTAAGCACAGATACGCAGTATTTT
CDR3aa: CASSLLSTDTQYF

d_gene: NA
v_gene: TRBV4-3
abundance: NA
len: 18
j_gene: TRBJ1-6
CDR3nt: TGCGCCAGCAGCCAAGATGTGGTGAGGGAATTTTTGAATTCACCCCTCCACTTT
CDR3aa: CASSQDVVREFLNSPLHF

d_gene: NA
v_gene: TRBV27
abundance: NA
len: 15
j_gene: TRBJ2-5
CDR3nt: TGTGCCAGCAAACCAAACCGTGGGCGATACGAGACCCAGTACTTC
CDR3aa: CASKPNRGRYETQYF

d_gene: NA
v_gene: TRBV10-3
abundance: NA
len: 14
j_gene: TRBJ2-6
CDR3nt: TGTGCCATCAGTGAGTTCGGCGGGGCCAACGTCCTGACTTTC
CDR3aa: CAISEFGGANVLTF

d_gene: NA
v_gene: TRBV11-2
abundance: few
len: 19
j_gene: TRBJ2-1
CDR3nt: TGTGCCAGCAGCCCATTCCGTATTCGCGGCAGTAGCTCCTACAATGAGCAGTTCTTC
CDR3aa: CASSPFRIRGSSSYNEQFF

d_gene: NA
v_gene: TRBV12-3/TRBV12-4
abundance: NA
len: 15
j_gene: TRBJ2-2
CDR3nt: TGTGCCAGCTGCCCAGGGGGGATAAACACCGGGGAGCTGTTTTTT
CDR3aa: CASCPGGINTGELFF

d_gene: NA
v_gene: TRBV9
abundance: NA
len: 14
j_gene: TRBJ1-2
CDR3nt: TGTGCCAGCAGCGTGGGGCAGGCCGTGAGTGGCTACACCTTC
CDR3aa: CASSVGQAVSGYTF

d_gene: TRBD1
v_gene: TRBV29-1
abundance: many
len: 14
j_gene: TRBJ1-2
CDR3nt: TGCAGCGTTGAAACCGGGACAGTTGTCTATGGCTACACCTTC
CDR3aa: CSVETGTVVYGYTF

d_gene: TRBD1
v_gene: TRBV5-4
abundance: few
len: 14
j_gene: TRBJ1-6
CDR3nt: TGTGCCAGCAGCTCATTAGGGGGCACTTCACCCCTCCACTTT
CDR3aa: CASSSLGGTSPLHF

d_gene: NA
v_gene: TRBV28
abundance: NA
len: 15
j_gene: TRBJ1-1
CDR3nt: TGTGCCAGCAGTTCAATCCAAGGGGGGATCACTGAAGCTTTCTTT
CDR3aa: CASSSIQGGITEAFF

d_gene: NA
v_gene: TRBV6-5
abundance: NA
len: 15
j_gene: TRBJ2-5
CDR3nt: TGTGCCAGCAGTTACGGCCCCGGGGCGGGCGAGACCCAGTACTTC
CDR3aa: CASSYGPGAGETQYF

d_gene: TRBD2
v_gene: TRBV4-2
abundance: NA
len: 15
j_gene: TRBJ2-5
CDR3nt: TGTGCCAGCAGCCAAGAAGGGACTACCGCAGAGACCCAGTACTTC
CDR3aa: CASSQEGTTAETQYF

d_gene: NA
v_gene: TRBV7-9
abundance: NA
len: 15
j_gene: TRBJ2-5
CDR3nt: TGTGCCAGCAGCTTAGGGACGAGCTCCCAAGAGACCCAGTACTTC
CDR3aa: CASSLGTSSQETQYF

d_gene: NA
v_gene: TRBV6-2/TRBV6-3
abundance: few
len: 13
j_gene: TRBJ2-1
CDR3nt: TGTGCCAGCAGCCCGGCGGGAAGCAATGAGCAGTTCTTC
CDR3aa: CASSPAGSNEQFF

d_gene: NA
v_gene: TRBV6-2/TRBV6-3
abundance: few
len: 17
j_gene: TRBJ2-3
CDR3nt: TGTGCCAGCAGTAAGGACGGCCGAGGGAGTGTCACAGATACGCAGTATTTT
CDR3aa: CASSKDGRGSVTDTQYF

d_gene: TRBD2
v_gene: TRBV29-1
abundance: NA
len: 13
j_gene: TRBJ2-7
CDR3nt: TGCAGCGTAGGTGTGGGGGGGGACTACGAGCAGTACTTC
CDR3aa: CSVGVGGDYEQYF

d_gene: NA
v_gene: TRBV4-3
abundance: few
len: 13
j_gene: TRBJ1-6
CDR3nt: TGCGCCAGCAGCTCCGCGGAGGGTTCACCCCTCCACTTT
CDR3aa: CASSSAEGSPLHF

d_gene: NA
v_gene: TRBV5-1
abundance: many
len: 16
j_gene: TRBJ1-3
CDR3nt: TGCGCCAGCAGCTTGGAAGGTACAGGAGCAGGAAACACCATATATTTT
CDR3aa: CASSLEGTGAGNTIYF

d_gene: NA
v_gene: TRBV27
abundance: few
len: 13
j_gene: TRBJ2-5
CDR3nt: TGTGCCAGCAACCAAGTCCCTCAGGGAACCCAGTACTTC
CDR3aa: CASNQVPQGTQYF

d_gene: TRBD2
v_gene: TRBV9
abundance: NA
len: 16
j_gene: TRBJ2-3
CDR3nt: TGTGCCAGCAGCGTAGGGACTAGCGGGAACACAGATACGCAGTATTTT
CDR3aa: CASSVGTSGNTDTQYF